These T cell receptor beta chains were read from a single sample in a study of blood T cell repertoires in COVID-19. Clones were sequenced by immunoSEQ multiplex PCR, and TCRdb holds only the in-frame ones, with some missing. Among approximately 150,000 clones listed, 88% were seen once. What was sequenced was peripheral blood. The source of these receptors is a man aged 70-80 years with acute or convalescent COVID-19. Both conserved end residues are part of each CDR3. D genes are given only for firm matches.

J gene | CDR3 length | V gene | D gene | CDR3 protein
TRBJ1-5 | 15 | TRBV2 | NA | CASRPTGTSNQPQHF
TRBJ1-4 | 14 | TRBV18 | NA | CASSPAGGVEKLFF
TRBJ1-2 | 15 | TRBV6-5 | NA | CASSYSGAGGYGYTF
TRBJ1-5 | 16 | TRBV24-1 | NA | CATSATGGSKFKAQHF
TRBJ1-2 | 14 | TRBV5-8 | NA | CANKRTGANYGYTF
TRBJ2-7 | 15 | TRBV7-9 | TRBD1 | CASSRSGTGGDEQYF
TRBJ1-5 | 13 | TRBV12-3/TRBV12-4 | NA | CASSLALIVPQHF
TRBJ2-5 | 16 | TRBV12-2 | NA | CASRLAGTSGGKTQYF
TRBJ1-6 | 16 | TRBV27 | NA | CASSSPQSGRDSPLHF
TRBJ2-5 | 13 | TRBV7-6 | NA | CASSRYSEETQYF